The sequence of this T cell receptor beta chain was determined in a study of high-grade serous ovarian cancer treatment subgroups. Tumor samples were obtained before definitive surgery or chemotherapy. Germline V CDR1 and CDR2: LGHNA, YNFKEQ. Trimming took off 1 base at V and 6 bases at J, with 4 bases between the two ends. The CDR3 is 11 residues long. Study findings and constraints: Only CDR3 was analyzed; CDR1 and CDR2 were not. Bulk tumor TCR sequencing gave no spatial information.

Method: immunoSEQ multiplex PCR; TCRdb's copy keeps in-frame clones and lacks some. The table shows about 16,000 clones, with 73% occurring only once. On this clone itself: Its antigen is unknown.

The sequencing input was tumor tissue. The source of this sequence is a human donor with high-grade serous ovarian cancer. The chain couples TRBV4-2 to TRBJ2-7; the D is unclear. The CDR3 loop is CASSQGVEQYF. CDR3 bases: TGTGCCAGCAGCCAAGGGGTCGAGCAGTACTTC.